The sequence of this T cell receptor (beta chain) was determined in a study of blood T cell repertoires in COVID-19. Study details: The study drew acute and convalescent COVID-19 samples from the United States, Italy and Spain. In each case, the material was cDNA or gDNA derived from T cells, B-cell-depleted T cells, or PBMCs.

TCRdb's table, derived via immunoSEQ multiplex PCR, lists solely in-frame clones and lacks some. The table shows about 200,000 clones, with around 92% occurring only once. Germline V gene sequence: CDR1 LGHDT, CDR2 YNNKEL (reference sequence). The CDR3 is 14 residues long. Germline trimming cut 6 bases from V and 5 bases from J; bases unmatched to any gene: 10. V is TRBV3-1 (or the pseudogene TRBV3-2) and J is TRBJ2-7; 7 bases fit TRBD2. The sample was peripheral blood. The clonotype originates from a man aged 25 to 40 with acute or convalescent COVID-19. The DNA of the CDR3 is TGTGCCAGCAGTCAACCCGGGACTAACAACGAGCAGTACTTC. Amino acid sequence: CASSQPGTNNEQYF.